This T cell receptor (beta chain) stems from a study of blood T cell repertoires in COVID-19. TCRdb's copy holds only in-frame clones and misses some; the assay was immunoSEQ multiplex PCR. The sample includes about 300,000 clones, more than 80% seen only once; the top ten take roughly 6.7%. CDR1 and CDR2 (germline): LGHDT, YNNKEL (reference sequence). The CDR3 sequence is 15 residues long. Trimming at V came to 3 bases and at J to 10 bases, leaving 6 bases not matched to a gene. Material for sequencing was peripheral blood. The chain employs TRBV3-1 (or the pseudogene TRBV3-2) and TRBJ2-1; 13 nucleotides agree with TRBD2. This TCR was recovered from a man younger than 35 who had recovered from COVID-19. The CDR3 DNA reads TGTGCCAGCAGCCAGGGACTAGCGGGACAGCGGGAGCAGTTCTTC. Translating gives CASSQGLAGQREQFF.